What follows describes a single T cell receptor beta chain. Its antigen is currently unknown. The sample originates from a study of graft-versus-host responses after intestinal transplantation. About the research overall: Recipients were given multivisceral, liver-intestinal, or isolated intestinal transplants. Overall study results and limits: GvH clones detected in recipient marrow included some appearing first in ileum or blood.

Trimming took off 9 bases at V and 0 bases at J, with 12 bases between the two ends. The CDR3 sequence is 14 residues long. From germline, CDR1 is WNHNN and CDR2 SYGVQD (reference sequence). TCRdb's table, derived via immunoSEQ multiplex PCR, lists solely in-frame clones and lacks some. The table lists some 48,000 clones, 95% of them singletons. The TCR comes from a human donor who was the organ donor for an intestinal transplant. Sequencing used unstimulated CD8+ T cells sorted from spleen or lymph node cells, obtained before transplant. The chain carries TRBV10-1 and TRBJ1-3, with D possibly matching TRBD1 (6 bases). Here the CDR3 reads CASQGHVSGNTIYF. The CDR3 region has the DNA TGCGCCAGTCAGGGGCATGTCTCTGGAAACACCATATATTTT.